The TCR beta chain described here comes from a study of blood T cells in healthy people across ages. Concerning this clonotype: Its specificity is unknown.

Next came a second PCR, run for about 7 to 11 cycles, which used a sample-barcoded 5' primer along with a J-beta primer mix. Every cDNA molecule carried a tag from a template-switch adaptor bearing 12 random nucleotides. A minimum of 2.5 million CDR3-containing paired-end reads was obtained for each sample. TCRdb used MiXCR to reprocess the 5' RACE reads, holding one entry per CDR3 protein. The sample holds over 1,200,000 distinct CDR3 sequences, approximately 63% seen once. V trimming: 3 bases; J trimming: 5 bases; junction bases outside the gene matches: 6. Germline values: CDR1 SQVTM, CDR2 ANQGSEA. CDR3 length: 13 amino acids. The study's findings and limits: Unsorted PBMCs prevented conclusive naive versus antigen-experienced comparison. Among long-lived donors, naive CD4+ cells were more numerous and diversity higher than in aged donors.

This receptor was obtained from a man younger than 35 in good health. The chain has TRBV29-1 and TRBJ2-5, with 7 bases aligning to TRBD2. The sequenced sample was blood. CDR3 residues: CSVEAGAGETQYF. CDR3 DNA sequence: TGCAGCGTTGAGGCGGGAGCGGGGGAGACCCAGTACTTC. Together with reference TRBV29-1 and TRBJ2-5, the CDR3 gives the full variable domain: SAVISQKPSRDICQRGTSLTIQCQVDSQVTMMFWYRQQPGQSLTLIATANQGSEATYESGFVIDKFPISRPNLTFSTLTVSNMSPEDSSIYLCSVEAGAGETQYFGPGTRLLVL.